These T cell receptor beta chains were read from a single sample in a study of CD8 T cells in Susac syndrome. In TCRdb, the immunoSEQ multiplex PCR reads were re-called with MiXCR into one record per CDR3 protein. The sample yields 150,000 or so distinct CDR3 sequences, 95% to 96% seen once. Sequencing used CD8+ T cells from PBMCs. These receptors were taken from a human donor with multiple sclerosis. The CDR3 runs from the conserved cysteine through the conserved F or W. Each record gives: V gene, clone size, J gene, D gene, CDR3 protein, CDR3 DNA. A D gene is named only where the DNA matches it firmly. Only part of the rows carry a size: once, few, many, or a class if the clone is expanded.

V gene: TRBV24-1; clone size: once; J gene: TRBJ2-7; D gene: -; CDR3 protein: CATSAGRDQEQYF; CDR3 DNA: TGTGCCACCAGTGCGGGACGGGACCAGGAGCAGTACTTC
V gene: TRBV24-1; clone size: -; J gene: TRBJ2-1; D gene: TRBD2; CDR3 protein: CATEAGDYNEQFF; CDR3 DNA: TGTGCCACTGAGGCGGGGGACTACAATGAGCAGTTCTTC
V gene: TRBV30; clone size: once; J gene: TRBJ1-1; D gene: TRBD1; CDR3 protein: CAWRGQGAREAFF; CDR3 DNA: TGTGCCTGGAGGGGTCAGGGGGCGAGAGAAGCTTTCTTT
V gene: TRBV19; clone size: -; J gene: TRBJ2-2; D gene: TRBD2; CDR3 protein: CASSLGSRGANTGELFF; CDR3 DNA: TGTGCCAGTAGTCTCGGCTCGCGGGGGGCCAACACCGGGGAGCTGTTTTTT
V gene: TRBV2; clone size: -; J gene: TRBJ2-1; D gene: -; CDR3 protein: CATRLESNEQFF; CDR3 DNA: TGTGCCACCAGACTAGAGTCCAATGAGCAGTTCTTC
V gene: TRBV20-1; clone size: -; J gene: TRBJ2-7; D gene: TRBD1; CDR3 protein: CSAKPDRAYEQYF; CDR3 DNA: TGCAGTGCCAAGCCCGACAGGGCCTACGAGCAGTACTTC
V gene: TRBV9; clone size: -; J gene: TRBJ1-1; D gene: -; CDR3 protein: CASSLVTEAFF; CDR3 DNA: TGTGCCAGCAGCCTCGTCACTGAAGCTTTCTTT
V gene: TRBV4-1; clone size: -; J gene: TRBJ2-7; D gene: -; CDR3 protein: CASSQVDDYEQYF; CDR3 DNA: TGCGCCAGCAGCCAAGTTGACGACTACGAGCAGTACTTC
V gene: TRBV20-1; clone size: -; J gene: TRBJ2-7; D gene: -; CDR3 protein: CSARGSSGYEQYF; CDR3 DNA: TGCAGTGCCAGGGGATCGTCCGGCTACGAGCAGTACTTC
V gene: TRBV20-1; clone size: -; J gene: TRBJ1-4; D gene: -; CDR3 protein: CSARDIRTNEKLFF; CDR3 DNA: TGCAGTGCTAGAGATATTAGAACTAATGAAAAACTGTTTTTT
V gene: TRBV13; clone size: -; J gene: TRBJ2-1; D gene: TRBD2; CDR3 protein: CASGGLADNEQFF; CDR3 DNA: TGTGCCAGCGGGGGACTAGCGGACAATGAGCAGTTCTTC
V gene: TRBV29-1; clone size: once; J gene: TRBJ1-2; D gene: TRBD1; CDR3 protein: CSVEDPRGGDGYTF; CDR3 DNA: TGCAGCGTTGAAGATCCCAGGGGGGGAGATGGCTACACCTTC
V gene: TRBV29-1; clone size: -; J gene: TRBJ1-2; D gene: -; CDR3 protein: CSVEGHPSSFNYGYTF; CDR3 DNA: TGCAGCGTTGAGGGACATCCGTCTTCCTTTAACTATGGCTACACCTTC
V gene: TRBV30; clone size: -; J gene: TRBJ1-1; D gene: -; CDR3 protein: CAWSVSNTEAFF; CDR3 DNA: TGTGCCTGGAGTGTTTCAAACACTGAAGCTTTCTTT
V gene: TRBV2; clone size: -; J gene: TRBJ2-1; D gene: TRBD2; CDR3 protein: CASTLSPSGGANEQFF; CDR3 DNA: TGTGCCAGCACCCTATCCCCCAGCGGGGGGGCGAATGAGCAGTTCTTC
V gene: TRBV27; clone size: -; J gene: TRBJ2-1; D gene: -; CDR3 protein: CASSFPGPSNEQFF; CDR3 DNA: TGTGCCAGCAGTTTTCCGGGTCCGTCCAATGAGCAGTTCTTC
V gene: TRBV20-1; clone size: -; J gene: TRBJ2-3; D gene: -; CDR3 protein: CSVIGVDYPTDTQYF; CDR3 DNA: TGCAGTGTCATAGGGGTGGACTACCCCACAGATACGCAGTATTTT
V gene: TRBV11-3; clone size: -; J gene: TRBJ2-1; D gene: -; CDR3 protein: CASSFAGVLNEQFF; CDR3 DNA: TGTGCCAGCAGCTTCGCCGGGGTCCTTAATGAGCAGTTCTTC
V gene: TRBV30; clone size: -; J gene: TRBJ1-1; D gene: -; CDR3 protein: CAWSDQNTEAFF; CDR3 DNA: TGTGCCTGGAGCGACCAGAACACTGAAGCTTTCTTT
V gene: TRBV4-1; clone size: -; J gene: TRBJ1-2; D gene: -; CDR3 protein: CASSQVGHYGYTF; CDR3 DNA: TGCGCCAGCAGCCAAGTGGGGCACTATGGCTACACCTTC
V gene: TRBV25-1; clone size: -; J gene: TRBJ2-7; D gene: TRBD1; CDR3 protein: CASSPWGQPYEQYF; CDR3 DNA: TGTGCCAGCAGTCCCTGGGGACAGCCCTACGAGCAGTACTTC
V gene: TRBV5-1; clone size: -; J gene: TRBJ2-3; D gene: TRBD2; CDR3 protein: CASSRGEPPTDTQYF; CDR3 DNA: TGCGCCAGCTCCCGGGGGGAGCCCCCCACAGATACGCAGTATTTT
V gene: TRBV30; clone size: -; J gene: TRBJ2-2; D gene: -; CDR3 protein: CAWSAGNVGELFF; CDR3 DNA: TGTGCCTGGAGTGCCGGGAACGTCGGGGAGCTGTTTTTT
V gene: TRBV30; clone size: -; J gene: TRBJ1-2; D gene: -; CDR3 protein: CAEETQGLFYGYTF; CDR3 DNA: TGTGCCGAAGAGACACAGGGATTGTTCTATGGCTACACCTTC
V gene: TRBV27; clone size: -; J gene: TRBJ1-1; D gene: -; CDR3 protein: CASRYYINTEAFF; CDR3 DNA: TGTGCCAGCAGATATTACATAAACACTGAAGCTTTCTTT
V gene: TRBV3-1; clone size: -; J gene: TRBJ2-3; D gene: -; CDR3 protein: CASSRWGMEFSTDTQYF; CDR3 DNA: TGTGCCAGCAGCCGCTGGGGAATGGAGTTTAGCACAGATACGCAGTATTTT
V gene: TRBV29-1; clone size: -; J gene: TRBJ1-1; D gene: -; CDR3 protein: CSVAGGRNMNTEAFF; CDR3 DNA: TGCAGCGTCGCGGGGGGGAGAAACATGAACACTGAAGCTTTCTTT
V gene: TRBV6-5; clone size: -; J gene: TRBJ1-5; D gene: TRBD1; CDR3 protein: CASSADRAAQPQHF; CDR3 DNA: TGTGCCAGCAGCGCAGACAGGGCGGCTCAGCCCCAGCATTTT
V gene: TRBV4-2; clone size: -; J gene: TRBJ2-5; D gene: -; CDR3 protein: CASSLLQRQETQYF; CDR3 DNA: TGTGCCAGCAGCCTGTTGCAGCGGCAAGAGACCCAGTACTTC
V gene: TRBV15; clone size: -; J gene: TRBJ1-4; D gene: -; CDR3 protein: CATSTGLGKLFF; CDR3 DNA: TGTGCCACCAGTACGGGCCTCGGAAAACTGTTTTTT
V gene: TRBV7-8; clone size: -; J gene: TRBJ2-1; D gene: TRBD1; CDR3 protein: CASSGGTGPYNEQFF; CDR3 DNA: TGTGCCAGCAGCGGTGGGACAGGGCCGTACAATGAGCAGTTCTTC
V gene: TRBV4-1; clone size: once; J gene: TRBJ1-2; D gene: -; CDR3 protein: CASSLGPAGYGYTF; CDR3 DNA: TGCGCCAGCAGCCTGGGACCGGCGGGCTATGGCTACACCTTC
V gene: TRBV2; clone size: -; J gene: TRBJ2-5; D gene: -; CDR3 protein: CASRAPSAVQETQYF; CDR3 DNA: TGTGCCAGCAGGGCCCCCTCTGCCGTCCAAGAGACCCAGTACTTC
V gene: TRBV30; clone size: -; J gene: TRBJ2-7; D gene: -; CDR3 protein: CAWSPGTPAYEQYF; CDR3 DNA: TGTGCCTGGAGTCCCGGGACACCGGCCTACGAGCAGTACTTC
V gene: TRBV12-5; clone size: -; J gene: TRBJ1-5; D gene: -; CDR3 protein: CASGLAQPQHF; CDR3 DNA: TGTGCTAGTGGTTTGGCCCAGCCCCAGCATTTT
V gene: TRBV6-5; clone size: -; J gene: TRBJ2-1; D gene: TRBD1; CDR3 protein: CASSYLGQAGSSYNEQFF; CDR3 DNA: TGTGCCAGCAGTTACCTTGGACAGGCAGGTAGTTCCTACAATGAGCAGTTCTTC
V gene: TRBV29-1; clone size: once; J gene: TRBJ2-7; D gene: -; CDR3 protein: CSVGQGMGEQYF; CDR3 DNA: TGCAGCGTTGGTCAGGGTATGGGCGAGCAGTACTTC
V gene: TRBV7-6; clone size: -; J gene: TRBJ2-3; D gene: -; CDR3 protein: CASSKTGSYADTQYF; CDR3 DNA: TGTGCCAGCAGCAAGACGGGGAGTTACGCAGATACGCAGTATTTT
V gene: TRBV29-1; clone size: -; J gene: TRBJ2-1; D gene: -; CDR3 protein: CSVEGVKGVYNEQFF; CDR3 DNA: TGCAGCGTTGAAGGGGTCAAGGGGGTTTACAATGAGCAGTTCTTC